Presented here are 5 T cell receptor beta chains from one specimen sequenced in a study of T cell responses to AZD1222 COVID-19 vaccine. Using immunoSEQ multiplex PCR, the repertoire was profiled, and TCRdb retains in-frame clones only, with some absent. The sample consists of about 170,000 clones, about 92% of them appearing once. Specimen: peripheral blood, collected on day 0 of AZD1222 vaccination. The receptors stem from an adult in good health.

The DNA for the CDR3 is TGTGCCAGCAGTGACTCGAACAGACCTTCCGAGCAGTTCTTC. As protein: CASSDSNRPSEQFF. The rearrangement uses TRBV6-4 and TRBJ2-1, with D unresolved. V lost 0 bases and J lost 10, with 13 bases in between. Germline CDR1 MRHNA, CDR2 SNTAGT. The CDR3 is 14 residues long.

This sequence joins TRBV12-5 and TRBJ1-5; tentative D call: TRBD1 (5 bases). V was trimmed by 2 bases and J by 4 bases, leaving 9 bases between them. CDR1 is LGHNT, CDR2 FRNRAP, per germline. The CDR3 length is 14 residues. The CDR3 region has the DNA TGTGCTAGTGGTTTGCCCCCAGGGAATCAGCCCCAGCATTTT. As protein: CASGLPPGNQPQHF.

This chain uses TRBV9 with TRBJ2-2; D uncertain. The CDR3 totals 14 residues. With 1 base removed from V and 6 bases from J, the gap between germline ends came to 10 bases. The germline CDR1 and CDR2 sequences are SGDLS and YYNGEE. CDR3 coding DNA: TGTGCCAGCAGCGTATCCGGAGACGCCGGGGAGCTGTTTTTT. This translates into CASSVSGDAGELFF.

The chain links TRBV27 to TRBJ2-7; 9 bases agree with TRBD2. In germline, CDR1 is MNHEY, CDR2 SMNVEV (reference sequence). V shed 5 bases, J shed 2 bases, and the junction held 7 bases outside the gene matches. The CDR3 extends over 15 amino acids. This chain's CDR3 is CASSLGREGPYEQYF. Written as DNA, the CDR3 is TGTGCCAGCAGTCTTGGGCGGGAGGGCCCCTACGAGCAGTACTTC.

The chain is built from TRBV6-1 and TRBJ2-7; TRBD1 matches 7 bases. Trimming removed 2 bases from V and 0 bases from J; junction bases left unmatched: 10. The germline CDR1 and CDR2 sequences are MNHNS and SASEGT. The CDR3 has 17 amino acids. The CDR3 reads CASSEPLGQVSSYEQYF. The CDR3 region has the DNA TGTGCCAGCAGTGAACCCCTAGGACAGGTTAGCTCCTACGAGCAGTACTTC.